This T cell receptor beta chain is drawn from a study of T cell responses to AZD1222 COVID-19 vaccine. Of note for this clone: The target antigen is unknown.

Assay: immunoSEQ multiplex PCR; the TCRdb copy retains only in-frame clones and omits some. The sample holds roughly 130,000 clones, 88% seen once. Germline CDR1 is KGHSH and CDR2 is LQKENI. The CDR3 is 15 amino acids. V shed 2 bases and J shed 0 bases, with 9 bases lying between them. Whole-study findings and limits: Spike-specific TCR breadth and depth rose after two AZD1222 doses.

The starting material was peripheral blood, obtained on day 0 of AZD1222 vaccination. The J gene is TRBJ2-3, the V gene TRBV18, with D possibly matching TRBD2 (6 bases). The receptor was derived from an adult in good health. CDR3 DNA: TGTGCCAGCTCACCATCAGCGGGTAGCACAGATACGCAGTATTTT. Amino acids: CASSPSAGSTDTQYF.